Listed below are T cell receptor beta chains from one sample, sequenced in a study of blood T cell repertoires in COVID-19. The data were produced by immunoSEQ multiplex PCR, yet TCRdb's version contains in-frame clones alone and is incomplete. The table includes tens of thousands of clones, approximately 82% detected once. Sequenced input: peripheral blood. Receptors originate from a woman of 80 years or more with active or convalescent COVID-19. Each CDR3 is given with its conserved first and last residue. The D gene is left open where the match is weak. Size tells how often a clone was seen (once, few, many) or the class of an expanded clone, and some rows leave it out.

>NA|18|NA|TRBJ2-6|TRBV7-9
TGTGCCAGCCACGAAATTGGGCAGGATAGCTCTGGGGCCAACGTCCTGACTTTC
CASHEIGQDSSGANVLTF
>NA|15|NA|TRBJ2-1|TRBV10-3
TGTGCCATCAAGATAGTAACGAGCTCCTACAATGAGCAGTTCTTC
CAIKIVTSSYNEQFF
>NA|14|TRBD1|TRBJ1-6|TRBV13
TGTGCCAGCAGCCGGGGACAGGGGAATTCACCCCTCCACTTT
CASSRGQGNSPLHF
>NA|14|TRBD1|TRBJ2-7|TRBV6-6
TGTGCCAGCACCGTACAGGGGACCTCCTACGAGCAGTACTTC
CASTVQGTSYEQYF
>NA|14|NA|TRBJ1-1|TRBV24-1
TGTGCCACCAGGGGGGCCAGGGGCAACACTGAAGCTTTCTTT
CATRGARGNTEAFF
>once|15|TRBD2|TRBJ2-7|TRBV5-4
TGTGCCAGCAGCCTGGAGGGGCGGGGGTGGTACGAGCAGTACTTC
CASSLEGRGWYEQYF
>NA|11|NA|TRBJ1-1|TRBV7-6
TGTGCCAGCGGGGGGGGGACTGAAGCTTTCTTT
CASGGGTEAFF
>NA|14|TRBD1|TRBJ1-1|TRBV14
TGTGCCAGCAGCATCCGGGACAGGCCGGGAATAACTTTCTTT
CASSIRDRPGITFF
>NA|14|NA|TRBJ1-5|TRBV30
TGTGCCTGGAGTACAGGGACTAGCAATCAGCCCCAGCATTTT
CAWSTGTSNQPQHF
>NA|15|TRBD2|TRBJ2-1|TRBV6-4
TGTGCCAGCAGTGACTCGGCGGCCCCGGGGGGGGAGCAGTTCTTC
CASSDSAAPGGEQFF
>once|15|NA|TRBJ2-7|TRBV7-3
TGTGCCAGCAGCCCATCCTTAGGGGCAGCCCACGAGCAGTACTTC
CASSPSLGAAHEQYF
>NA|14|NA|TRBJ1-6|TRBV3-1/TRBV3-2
TGTGCCAGCAGCCACGGACTAGGAAATTCACCCCTCCACTTT
CASSHGLGNSPLHF
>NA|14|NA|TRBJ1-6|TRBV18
TGTGCCAGCTCGTACGGTCTAGGGGATTCACCCCTCCACTTT
CASSYGLGDSPLHF
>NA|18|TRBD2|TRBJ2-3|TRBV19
TGTGCCAGTAGTATAGGGACCGGACTAGCGGGGGGAGGAGATACGCAGTATTTT
CASSIGTGLAGGGDTQYF
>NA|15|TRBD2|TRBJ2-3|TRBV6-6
TGTGCCAGCACCCGAAATAGCGGGAGCACAGATACGCAGTATTTT
CASTRNSGSTDTQYF
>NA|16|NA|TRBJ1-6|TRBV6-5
TGTGCCAGCAGTTGGGGAGTTAGCTCCTATAATTCACCCCTCCACTTT
CASSWGVSSYNSPLHF
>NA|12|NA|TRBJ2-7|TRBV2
TGTGCCAGCAGGAGGGATCTGGAAGAGCAGTACTTC
CASRRDLEEQYF